These T cell receptor beta chains were read from a single sample in a study of blood T cell repertoires in COVID-19. Generated by immunoSEQ multiplex PCR, the TCRdb table keeps only in-frame clones and is missing some. The sample lists more than 50,000 clones, less than 85% seen once, with approximately 15% in the top ten. Specimen: peripheral blood. The receptors come from a woman in her 70s with acute or convalescent COVID-19. Each CDR3 is given with its conserved first and last residue. The D gene is left open where the match is weak. Only some rows state a clone size, as once, few, many or a class for expanded clones.

D	V	J	size	CDR3	DNA
TRBD1	TRBV11-2	TRBJ2-3	NA	CASSLDRGRTDTQYF	TGTGCCAGCAGCTTAGACAGGGGGCGGACAGATACGCAGTATTTT
TRBD2	TRBV9	TRBJ2-3	NA	CASRDGTSGRRTQYF	TGTGCCAGCAGGGACGGGACTAGCGGGCGAAGAACGCAGTATTTT
NA	TRBV5-1	TRBJ2-5	NA	CASRTGVGETQYF	TGCGCCAGCAGAACAGGCGTGGGGGAGACCCAGTACTTC
TRBD1	TRBV11-1	TRBJ1-4	NA	CASSRGPNEKLFF	TGTGCCAGCAGCAGGGGGCCTAATGAAAAACTGTTTTTT
NA	TRBV14	TRBJ1-1	few	CASSPSAEAFF	TGTGCCAGCAGCCCGAGTGCCGAAGCTTTCTTT
TRBD1	TRBV6-5	TRBJ1-5	NA	CASILDRVGQPQHF	TGTGCCAGCATTCTGGACAGGGTTGGGCAGCCCCAGCATTTT
NA	TRBV18	TRBJ1-1	NA	CASSGLTGSSTEAFF	TGTGCCAGCTCGGGTTTGACGGGGTCCTCCACTGAAGCTTTCTTT
NA	TRBV30	TRBJ1-2	NA	CAWSVSSAGGYTF	TGTGCCTGGAGTGTGTCCTCCGCGGGGGGCTACACCTTC
NA	TRBV19	TRBJ2-1	NA	CASNGWVGGRNEQFF	TGTGCCAGTAATGGTTGGGTGGGGGGACGCAATGAGCAGTTCTTC
NA	TRBV5-8	TRBJ2-4	NA	CASSKTDSLILAKNIQYF	TGTGCCAGCAGCAAAACGGACAGCTTAATCCTAGCCAAAAACATTCAGTACTTC
NA	TRBV21-1	TRBJ2-1	NA	CASTSNRSSYNEQFF	TGTGCCAGCACAAGCAACAGGAGCTCCTACAATGAGCAGTTCTTC
TRBD1	TRBV2	TRBJ1-5	many	CASSRDRESQPQHF	TGTGCCAGCAGTCGGGACAGGGAAAGTCAGCCCCAGCATTTT
NA	TRBV7-8	TRBJ2-7	NA	CASSLRGSEQYF	TGTGCCAGCAGCTTAAGGGGGAGCGAGCAGTACTTC
TRBD1	TRBV6-1	TRBJ2-3	NA	CASSGDTGGPPTDTQYF	TGTGCCAGCAGTGGCGATACAGGGGGCCCTCCAACAGATACGCAGTATTTT
TRBD1	TRBV4-1	TRBJ2-3	NA	CASSQQAGTGAAGRNTQYF	TGCGCCAGCAGCCAACAAGCCGGGACAGGGGCCGCGGGTCGGAATACGCAGTATTTT
NA	TRBV7-9	TRBJ2-1	NA	CASSPLGGGANEQFF	TGTGCCAGCAGCCCCCTAGGAGGGGGGGCCAATGAGCAGTTCTTC
TRBD1	TRBV10-3	TRBJ1-2	NA	CAIRRTGDGYTF	TGTGCCATCAGGAGGACAGGGGACGGCTACACCTTC
TRBD1	TRBV2	TRBJ1-6	NA	CATTGQGVGSPLHF	TGTGCCACCACTGGACAGGGTGTGGGTTCACCCCTCCACTTT
NA	TRBV15	TRBJ1-2	NA	CATSRVGRTYGYTF	TGTGCCACCAGCAGAGTTGGGAGAACCTATGGCTACACCTTC
TRBD1	TRBV18	TRBJ1-6	NA	CASSLGQLNNSPLHF	TGTGCCAGCTCGCTGGGACAGCTGAATAATTCACCCCTCCACTTT
TRBD2	TRBV3-1/TRBV3-2	TRBJ2-3	NA	CASSQNLAGLADTQYF	TGTGCCAGCAGCCAAAACTTAGCGGGATTGGCAGATACGCAGTATTTT
NA	TRBV30	TRBJ2-2	NA	CAWRPGAFDTGELFF	TGTGCCTGGAGGCCAGGGGCCTTTGACACCGGGGAGCTGTTTTTT
NA	TRBV7-9	TRBJ1-3	NA	CASSLTRGSGNTIYF	TGTGCCAGCAGCTTAACGCGGGGGTCGGGAAACACCATATATTTT
TRBD2	TRBV5-1	TRBJ2-4	NA	CASSPGLAGVSRQNIQYF	TGCGCCAGCAGCCCGGGACTAGCGGGGGTCTCGAGGCAAAACATTCAGTACTTC
TRBD2	TRBV5-1	TRBJ2-3	NA	CASRGLAGGHDTQYF	TGCGCCAGCAGGGGACTAGCGGGGGGGCACGATACGCAGTATTTT
TRBD1	TRBV29-1	TRBJ2-7	NA	CSAGGTGAHEQYF	TGCAGCGCGGGCGGGACAGGGGCCCACGAGCAGTACTTC
NA	TRBV7-9	TRBJ2-3	NA	CASSLVAPLTGFTDTQYF	TGTGCCAGCAGCTTAGTCGCCCCCCTGACTGGATTCACAGATACGCAGTATTTT
NA	TRBV3-1/TRBV3-2	TRBJ2-2	NA	CASSRFRQAPGELFF	TGTGCCAGCAGCCGATTTCGACAGGCCCCCGGGGAGCTGTTTTTT
NA	TRBV5-6	TRBJ2-7	NA	CASSRAGSGYEQYF	TGTGCCAGCAGCCGGGCGGGGTCGGGCTACGAGCAGTACTTC
TRBD1	TRBV13	TRBJ2-3	NA	CASSLDRSTDTQYF	TGTGCCAGCAGCCTGGACAGGAGCACAGATACGCAGTATTTT
NA	TRBV19	TRBJ1-5	NA	CASSNLLDRRHNQPQHF	TGTGCCAGTAGTAACCTCCTCGACAGGCGCCACAATCAGCCCCAGCATTTT
NA	TRBV6-5	TRBJ2-1	NA	CASSSGSYNEQFF	TGTGCCAGCAGTTCGGGATCTTACAATGAGCAGTTCTTC
TRBD1	TRBV13	TRBJ2-5	NA	CASSQRQGEGQETQYF	TGTGCCAGCAGCCAGAGACAGGGGGAGGGGCAAGAGACCCAGTACTTC
NA	TRBV5-1	TRBJ1-4	NA	CASSFGELGEKLFF	TGCGCCAGCAGCTTTGGGGAGTTAGGAGAAAAACTGTTTTTT
NA	TRBV6-4	TRBJ2-6	few	CASSGIPWPSGANVLTF	TGTGCCAGCAGTGGAATCCCATGGCCCTCTGGGGCCAACGTCCTGACTTTC
TRBD1	TRBV29-1	TRBJ1-5	NA	CSAQQGERQPQHF	TGCAGCGCCCAGCAGGGGGAAAGACAGCCCCAGCATTTT
TRBD1	TRBV2	TRBJ1-5	few	CASSGGTGSNQPQHF	TGTGCCAGCAGCGGCGGGACAGGTAGCAATCAGCCCCAGCATTTT
NA	TRBV9	TRBJ1-5	NA	CASSPGGNNQPQHF	TGTGCCAGCAGCCCGGGGGGGAACAATCAGCCCCAGCATTTT
TRBD1	TRBV19	TRBJ1-1	NA	CASSTGGYTEAFF	TGTGCCAGTAGTACAGGGGGCTACACTGAAGCTTTCTTT
TRBD2	TRBV9	TRBJ2-2	NA	CASRPSGGTTGELFF	TGTGCCAGCAGACCGAGCGGGGGTACCACCGGGGAGCTGTTTTTT
NA	TRBV18	TRBJ2-1	NA	CASSPSEGVPYNEQFF	TGTGCCAGCTCACCCTCGGAGGGAGTTCCCTACAATGAGCAGTTCTTC
NA	TRBV30	TRBJ2-1	once	CAWSDLSPYNEQFF	TGTGCCTGGAGTGACCTAAGCCCCTACAATGAGCAGTTCTTC
NA	TRBV20-1	TRBJ1-2	NA	CSASLFEGWGYTF	TGCAGTGCTAGTCTTTTTGAGGGCTGGGGCTACACCTTC
NA	TRBV21-1	TRBJ2-2	NA	CASNPTTGLNTGELFF	TGTGCCAGCAACCCGACGACAGGGTTGAACACCGGGGAGCTGTTTTTT
TRBD1	TRBV19	TRBJ1-1	NA	CASSPCAGGNTEAFF	TGTGCCAGTAGTCCTTGCGCAGGGGGGAACACTGAAGCTTTCTTT
NA	TRBV15	TRBJ1-4	NA	CATSRDAGARQRGEKLFF	TGTGCCACCAGCAGAGATGCGGGCGCGAGACAGCGGGGTGAAAAACTGTTTTTT